The entry below gives a single T cell receptor (beta chain) sequence along with its context. This sample stems from a study of blood T cell repertoires in COVID-19. In the study overall: The samples span acute and convalescent COVID-19 from the United States, Italy and Spain.

In the authors' workflow: Reference gene primer amplification gave nucleated cell count estimates. TCRdb's copy holds only in-frame clones and misses some; the assay was immunoSEQ multiplex PCR. V, J and clone size are those of that table, while D and trimming were read from the DNA. Among approximately 160,000 clones, almost 85% were seen once, and the ten largest hold roughly an eighth. V lost 1 base and J lost 2; bases outside the gene matches: 9. CDR3 length equals 17 residues. In germline, CDR1 is SGHTA, CDR2 FQGNSA. The sequence was obtained from a young man with active or convalescent COVID-19. The chain uses TRBV7-2 and TRBJ1-2, with 8 bases fitting TRBD1. The sequencing input was peripheral blood. The CDR3 region has the DNA TGTGCCAGCAGCTTAGTAGGGACAGGAGGACTAAACTATGGCTACACCTTC. Translation gives CASSLVGTGGLNYGYTF.